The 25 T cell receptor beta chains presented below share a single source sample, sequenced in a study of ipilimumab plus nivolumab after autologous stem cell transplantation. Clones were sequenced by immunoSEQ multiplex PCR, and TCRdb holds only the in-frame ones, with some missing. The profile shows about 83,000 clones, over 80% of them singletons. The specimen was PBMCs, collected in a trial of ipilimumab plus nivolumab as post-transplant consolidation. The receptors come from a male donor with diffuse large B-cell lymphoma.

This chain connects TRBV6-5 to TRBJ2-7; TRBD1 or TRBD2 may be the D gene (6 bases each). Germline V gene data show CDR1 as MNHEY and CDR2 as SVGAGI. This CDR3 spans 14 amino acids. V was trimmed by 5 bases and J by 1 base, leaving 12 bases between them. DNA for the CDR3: TGTGCCAGCAGTAACAGGGCGGGGTCCTACGAGCAGTACTTC. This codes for CASSNRAGSYEQYF.

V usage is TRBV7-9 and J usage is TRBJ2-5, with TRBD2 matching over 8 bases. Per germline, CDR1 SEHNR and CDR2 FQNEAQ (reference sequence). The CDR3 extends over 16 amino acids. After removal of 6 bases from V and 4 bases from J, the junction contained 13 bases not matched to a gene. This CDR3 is CASRTREGLEGETQYF. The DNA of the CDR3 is TGTGCCAGCAGAACCCGGGAGGGGCTCGAGGGAGAGACCCAGTACTTC.

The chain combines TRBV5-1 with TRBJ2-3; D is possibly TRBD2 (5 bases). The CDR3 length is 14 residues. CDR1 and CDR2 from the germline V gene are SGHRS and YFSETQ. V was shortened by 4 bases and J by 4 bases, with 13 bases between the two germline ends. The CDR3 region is CASSPTSAADTQYF. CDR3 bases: TGCGCCAGCAGCCCAACATCAGCGGCAGATACGCAGTATTTT.

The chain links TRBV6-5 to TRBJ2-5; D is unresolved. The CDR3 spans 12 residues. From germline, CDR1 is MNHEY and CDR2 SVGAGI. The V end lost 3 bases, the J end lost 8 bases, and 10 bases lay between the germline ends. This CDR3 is CASSYYRSTQYF. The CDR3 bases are TGTGCCAGCAGTTATTATCGGTCAACCCAGTACTTC.

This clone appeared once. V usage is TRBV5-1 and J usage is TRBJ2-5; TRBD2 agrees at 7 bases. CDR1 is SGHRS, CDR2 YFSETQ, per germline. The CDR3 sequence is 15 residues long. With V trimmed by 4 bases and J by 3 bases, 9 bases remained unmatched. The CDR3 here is CASSRSGAVEETQYF. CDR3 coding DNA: TGCGCCAGCAGCAGAAGCGGGGCGGTGGAAGAGACCCAGTACTTC.

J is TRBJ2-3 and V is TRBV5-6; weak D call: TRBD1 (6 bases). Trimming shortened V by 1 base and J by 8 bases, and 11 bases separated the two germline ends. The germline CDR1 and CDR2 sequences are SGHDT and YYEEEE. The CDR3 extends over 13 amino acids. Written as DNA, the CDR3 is TGTGCCAGCAGCTTGACAGGGCTTGTTACGCAGTATTTT. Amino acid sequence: CASSLTGLVTQYF.

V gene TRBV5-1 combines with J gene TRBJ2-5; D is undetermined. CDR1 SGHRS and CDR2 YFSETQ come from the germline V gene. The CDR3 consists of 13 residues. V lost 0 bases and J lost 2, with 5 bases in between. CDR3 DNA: TGCGCCAGCAGCTTGGCGGAGCAAGAGACCCAGTACTTC. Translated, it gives CASSLAEQETQYF.

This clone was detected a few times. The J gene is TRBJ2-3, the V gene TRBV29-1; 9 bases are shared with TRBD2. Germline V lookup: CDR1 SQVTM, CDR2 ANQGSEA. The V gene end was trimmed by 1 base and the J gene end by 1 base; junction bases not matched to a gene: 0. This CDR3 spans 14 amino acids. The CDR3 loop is CSVEASGGTDTQYF. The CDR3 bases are TGCAGCGTTGAAGCTAGCGGGGGCACAGATACGCAGTATTTT.

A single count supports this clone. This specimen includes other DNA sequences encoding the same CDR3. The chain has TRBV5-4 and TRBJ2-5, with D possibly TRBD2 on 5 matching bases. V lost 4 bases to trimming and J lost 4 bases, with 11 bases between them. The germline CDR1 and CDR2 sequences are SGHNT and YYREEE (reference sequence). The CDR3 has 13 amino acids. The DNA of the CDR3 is TGTGCCAGCAGCCTCGAGGGCAGAGAGACCCAGTACTTC. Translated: CASSLEGRETQYF.

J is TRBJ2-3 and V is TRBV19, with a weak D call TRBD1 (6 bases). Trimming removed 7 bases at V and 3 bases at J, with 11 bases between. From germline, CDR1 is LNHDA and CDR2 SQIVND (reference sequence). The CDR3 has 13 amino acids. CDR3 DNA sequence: TGTGCCAGTAAGGGCAGGGGAACAGATACGCAGTATTTT. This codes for CASKGRGTDTQYF.

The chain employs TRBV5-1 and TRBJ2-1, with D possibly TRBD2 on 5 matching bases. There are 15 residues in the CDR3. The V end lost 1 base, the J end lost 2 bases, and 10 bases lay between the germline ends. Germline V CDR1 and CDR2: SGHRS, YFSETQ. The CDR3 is CASSLSDGTYNEQFF. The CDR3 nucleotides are TGCGCCAGCAGCTTGAGCGACGGGACCTACAATGAGCAGTTCTTC. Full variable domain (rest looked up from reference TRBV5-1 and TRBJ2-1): KAGVTQTPRYLIKTRGQQVTLSCSPISGHRSVSWYQQTPGQGLQFLFEYFSETQRNKGNFPGRFSGRQFSNSRSEMNVSTLELGDSALYLCASSLSDGTYNEQFFGPGTRLTVL.

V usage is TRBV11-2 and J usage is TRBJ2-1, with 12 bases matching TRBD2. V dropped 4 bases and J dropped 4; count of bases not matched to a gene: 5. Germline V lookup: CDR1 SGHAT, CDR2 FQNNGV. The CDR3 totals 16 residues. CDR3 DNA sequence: TGTGCCAGCAGCTCGGGGACTAGCGGGTTGTACAATGAGCAGTTCTTC. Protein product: CASSSGTSGLYNEQFF.

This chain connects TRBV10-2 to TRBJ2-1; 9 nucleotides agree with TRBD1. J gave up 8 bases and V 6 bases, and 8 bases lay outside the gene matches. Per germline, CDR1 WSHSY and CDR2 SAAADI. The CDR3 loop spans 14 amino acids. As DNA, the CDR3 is TGCGCCAGCAGCCCAAGGACAGGGGACGATGAGCAGTTCTTC. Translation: CASSPRTGDDEQFF.

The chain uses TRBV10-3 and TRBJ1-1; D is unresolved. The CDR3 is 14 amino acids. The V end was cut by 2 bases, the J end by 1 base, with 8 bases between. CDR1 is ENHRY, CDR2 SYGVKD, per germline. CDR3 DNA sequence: TGTGCCATCAGTGAGCGCGGTACGAACACTGAAGCTTTCTTT. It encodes CAISERGTNTEAFF.

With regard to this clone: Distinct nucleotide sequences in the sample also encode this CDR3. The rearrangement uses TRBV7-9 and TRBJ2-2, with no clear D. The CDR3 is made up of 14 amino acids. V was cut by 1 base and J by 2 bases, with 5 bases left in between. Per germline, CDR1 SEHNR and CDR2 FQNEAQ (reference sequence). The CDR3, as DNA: TGTGCCAGCAGCTTAGGGGCCAACACCGGGGAGCTGTTTTTT. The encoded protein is CASSLGANTGELFF.

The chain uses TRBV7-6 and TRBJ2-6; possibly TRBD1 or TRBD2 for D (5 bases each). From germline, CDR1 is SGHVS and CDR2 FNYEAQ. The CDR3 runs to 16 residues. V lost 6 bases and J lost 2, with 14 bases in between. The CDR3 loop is CASRRTGRPGANVLTF. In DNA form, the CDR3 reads TGTGCCAGCAGACGAACGGGGCGCCCTGGGGCCAACGTCCTGACTTTC.

The CDR3 DNA reads as TGTGCCAGCAGCTTCGGGTCGGACACCGGGGAGCTGTTTTTT. This codes for CASSFGSDTGELFF. The chain is built from TRBV11-2 and TRBJ2-2; D unclear. Trimming left V 3 bases short and J 3 bases short, with 8 bases between. The length of the CDR3 is 14 residues. Germline assignment: CDR1 SGHAT and CDR2 FQNNGV.

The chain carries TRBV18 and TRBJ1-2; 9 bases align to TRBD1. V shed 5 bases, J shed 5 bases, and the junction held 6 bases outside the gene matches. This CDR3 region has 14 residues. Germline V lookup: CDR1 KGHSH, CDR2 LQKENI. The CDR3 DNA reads TGTGCCAGCTCAGCCGAAGGGACAGGGTATGGCTACACCTTC. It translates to CASSAEGTGYGYTF.

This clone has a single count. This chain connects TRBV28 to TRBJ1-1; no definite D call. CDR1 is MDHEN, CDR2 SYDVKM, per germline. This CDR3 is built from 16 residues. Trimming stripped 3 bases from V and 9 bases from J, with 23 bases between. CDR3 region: CASSLLIGVSGIKAFF. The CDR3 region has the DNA TGTGCCAGCAGTTTGTTGATAGGAGTTTCGGGGATTAAAGCTTTCTTT.

CDR3 sequence: CASSLATGQGQPQHF. CDR3 in DNA: TGTGCCAGCAGCTTAGCGACTGGACAGGGCCAGCCCCAGCATTTT. The V call is TRBV7-2, the J call TRBJ1-5; 8 nucleotides agree with TRBD1. This CDR3 contains 15 residues. After removal of 0 bases from V and 7 bases from J, the junction contained 5 bases not matched to a gene. Germline V gene data show CDR1 as SGHTA and CDR2 as FQGNSA.

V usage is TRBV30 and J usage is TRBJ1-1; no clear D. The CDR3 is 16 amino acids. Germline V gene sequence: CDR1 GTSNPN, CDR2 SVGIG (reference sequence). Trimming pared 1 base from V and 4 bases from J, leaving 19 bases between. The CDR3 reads CAWSAHKGPQSTEAFF. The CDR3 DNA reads TGTGCCTGGAGTGCACACAAAGGGCCACAGAGCACTGAAGCTTTCTTT.

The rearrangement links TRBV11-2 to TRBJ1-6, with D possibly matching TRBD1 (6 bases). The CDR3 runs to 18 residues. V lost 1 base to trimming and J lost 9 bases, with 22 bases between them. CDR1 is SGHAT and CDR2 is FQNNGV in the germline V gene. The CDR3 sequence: CASSLVSLTGSSRSPLHF. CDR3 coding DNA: TGTGCCAGCAGCTTAGTATCCCTAACAGGGTCCTCCCGTTCACCCCTCCACTTT.

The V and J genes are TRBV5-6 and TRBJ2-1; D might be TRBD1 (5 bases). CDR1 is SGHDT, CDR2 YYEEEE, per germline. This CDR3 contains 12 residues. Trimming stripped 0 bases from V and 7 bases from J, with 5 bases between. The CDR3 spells CASSLAGNEQFF. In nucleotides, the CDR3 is TGTGCCAGCAGCTTGGCAGGGAATGAGCAGTTCTTC.

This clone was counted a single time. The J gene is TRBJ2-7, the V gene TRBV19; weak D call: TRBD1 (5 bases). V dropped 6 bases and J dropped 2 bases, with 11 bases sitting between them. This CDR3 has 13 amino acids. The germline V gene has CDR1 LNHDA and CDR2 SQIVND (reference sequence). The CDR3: CASSSDTTYEQYF. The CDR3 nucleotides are TGTGCCAGTAGCTCGGACACAACCTACGAGCAGTACTTC.

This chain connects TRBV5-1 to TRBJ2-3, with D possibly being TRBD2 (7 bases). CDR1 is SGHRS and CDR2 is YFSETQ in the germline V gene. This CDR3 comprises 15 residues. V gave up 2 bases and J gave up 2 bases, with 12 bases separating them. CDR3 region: CASSLGGVTTDTQYF. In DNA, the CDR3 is TGCGCCAGCAGCTTAGGGGGGGTCACCACAGATACGCAGTATTTT. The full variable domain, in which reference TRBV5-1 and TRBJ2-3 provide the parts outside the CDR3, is KAGVTQTPRYLIKTRGQQVTLSCSPISGHRSVSWYQQTPGQGLQFLFEYFSETQRNKGNFPGRFSGRQFSNSRSEMNVSTLELGDSALYLCASSLGGVTTDTQYFGPGTRLTVL.